This TCR beta chain is from a study of post-analysis software for immune sequencing data. General study points: Relative to controls, patients had several TRBV segments at higher frequency, with TRBV5-6, TRBV5-1 and TRBV20-1 among these. Same-batch preparations were strongly co-clustered by F measure.

Carried by the TCR beta cDNA libraries were unique molecular identifiers. With roughly 1 to 11 million T cells as the source, a few hundred thousand cDNA molecules resulted. In TCRdb, the PCR reads were re-called with MiXCR into one record per CDR3 protein. The table has 500,000 to 600,000 distinct CDR3 sequences, around 40% seen once. As to this clonotype: The antigen remains unidentified.

The CDR3 has 15 residues. The J segment lost 0 bases and the V segment lost 7 bases, leaving 5 bases of the junction unmatched. V and J are TRBV12-3 or TRBV12-4 and TRBJ2-3, with 9 positions matching TRBD2. This TCR derives from a girl under 18 with multiple sclerosis. Sequences were obtained from blood. The CDR3, as DNA: TGTGCCAGCATTCCCGGACTAGCGAGCACAGATACGCAGTATTTT. This translates into CASIPGLASTDTQYF.